Listed below are T cell receptor beta chains from one sample, sequenced in a study of post-analysis software for immune sequencing data. One entry per CDR3 protein, called by TCRdb with MiXCR from the PCR reads. The sample carries hundreds of thousands of distinct CDR3 sequences, approximately 59% recorded once. The source material was blood. The receptor set was obtained from a girl aged 2-10 years with multiple sclerosis. Both conserved end residues are part of each CDR3. A D gene is named only where the DNA matches it firmly. The listing skips clone size in some rows; elsewhere it reads once, few, many or a size class.

>-|-|TRBJ2-3|TRBV11-2
CASSSPFLPRIPSTDTQYF
TGTGCCAGCAGCTCCCCCTTTTTGCCTAGGATACCTAGCACAGATACGCAGTATTTT
>TRBD2|-|TRBJ2-1|TRBV12-3/TRBV12-4
CASSLSGRSNEQFF
TGTGCCAGCAGTTTAAGCGGGAGGAGCAATGAGCAGTTCTTC
>TRBD1|few|TRBJ2-5|TRBV29-1
CSGRQGPETQYF
TGCAGCGGTCGACAGGGACCAGAGACCCAGTACTTC
>-|once|TRBJ2-3|TRBV20-1
CSASWAMTGTDTQYF
TGCAGTGCTAGTTGGGCCATGACAGGTACAGATACGCAGTATTTT
>-|-|TRBJ1-4|TRBV7-8
CASSLERDTAEKLFF
TGTGCCAGCAGCTTAGAACGGGACACGGCTGAAAAACTGTTTTTT
>TRBD2|few|TRBJ2-1|TRBV7-2
CASSFEPGLASGEQFF
TGTGCCAGCAGCTTCGAACCGGGACTAGCATCTGGAGAGCAGTTCTTC
>TRBD1|-|TRBJ1-5|TRBV12-3/TRBV12-4
CASSSDREGQPQHF
TGTGCCAGCAGTTCCGACAGGGAGGGGCAGCCCCAGCATTTT
>TRBD1|few|TRBJ2-1|TRBV7-8
CASSIRQGSYNEQFF
TGTGCCAGCAGCATACGACAGGGCTCCTACAATGAGCAGTTCTTC
>TRBD2|once|TRBJ2-1|TRBV3-1
CASSQGLAGDVVQFF
TGTGCCAGCAGCCAAGGGCTAGCGGGAGACGTTGTGCAGTTCTTC
>TRBD2|-|TRBJ2-5|TRBV20-1
CSYSSGGARETQYF
TGCAGCTACTCTAGCGGGGGGGCTCGAGAGACCCAGTACTTC
>-|-|TRBJ1-6|TRBV7-9
CASSTGVNHSPLHF
TGTGCCAGCAGCACGGGGGTGAACCATTCACCCCTCCACTTT
>TRBD1|few|TRBJ2-3|TRBV7-2
CASSLGEGTQGTQYF
TGTGCCAGCAGCTTGGGAGAGGGGACACAGGGGACGCAGTATTTT
>-|-|TRBJ2-1|TRBV27
CASSFQGRGYNEQFF
TGTGCCAGCAGTTTCCAGGGCCGTGGCTACAATGAGCAGTTCTTC
>-|once|TRBJ2-4|TRBV6-5
CASSSGPSRSPKNIQYF
TGTGCCAGCAGTTCCGGACCGAGTCGAAGTCCCAAAAACATTCAGTACTTC
>TRBD2|-|TRBJ2-3|TRBV20-1
CSAIPPRGGGDTQYF
TGCAGTGCTATCCCGCCACGGGGGGGCGGAGATACGCAGTATTTT
>-|-|TRBJ2-1|TRBV4-1
CASSQDPGGGNEQFF
TGCGCCAGCAGCCAAGATCCCGGTGGGGGGAATGAGCAGTTCTTC
>TRBD1|once|TRBJ2-5|TRBV24-1
CATSDLPTGGQETQYF
TGTGCCACCAGTGATTTGCCGACAGGGGGCCAAGAGACCCAGTACTTC
>-|-|TRBJ2-5|TRBV7-2
CASSPRDQETQYF
TGTGCCAGCTCACCAAGGGACCAAGAGACCCAGTACTTC
>TRBD2|-|TRBJ2-7|TRBV7-8
CASSRGLAGRYEQYF
TGTGCCAGCAGCCGCGGACTAGCGGGACGATACGAGCAGTACTTC
>-|-|TRBJ2-1|TRBV7-9
CASSLVVGGPLEEQFF
TGTGCCAGCAGCTTAGTTGTGGGGGGGCCGCTCGAAGAGCAGTTCTTC
>-|few|TRBJ2-1|TRBV12-3/TRBV12-4
CASSTYSGSSNEQFF
TGTGCCAGCAGTACCTATTCGGGATCTTCCAATGAGCAGTTCTTC
>-|-|TRBJ1-2|TRBV20-1
CSAPGASSSYGYTF
TGCAGTGCTCCGGGGGCCTCCTCAAGCTATGGCTACACCTTC
>TRBD1|-|TRBJ2-7|TRBV5-1
CASSLAKSSQGAGEQYF
TGCGCCAGCAGCTTGGCCAAAAGCTCCCAGGGGGCTGGCGAGCAGTACTTC
>-|-|TRBJ1-2|TRBV7-9
CASSLGAETNYGYTF
TGTGCCAGCAGCTTAGGGGCAGAGACAAACTATGGCTACACCTTC
>-|few|TRBJ1-5|TRBV29-1
CSVRSGFNQPQHF
TGCAGCGTTCGCTCGGGTTTCAATCAGCCCCAGCATTTT
>-|-|TRBJ2-7|TRBV9
CASSAGERVTYEQYF
TGTGCCAGCAGCGCAGGGGAGAGGGTTACCTACGAGCAGTACTTC
>-|-|TRBJ2-1|TRBV3-1
CASSHPSGVLPSYNEQFF
TGTGCCAGCAGCCACCCCTCAGGGGTGCTACCTTCCTACAATGAGCAGTTCTTC
>TRBD1|-|TRBJ2-1|TRBV13
CASGQGAPGGNEQFF
TGTGCCAGTGGACAGGGGGCGCCGGGGGGAAATGAGCAGTTCTTC
>-|-|TRBJ1-6|TRBV15
CATSRERLGSPLHF
TGTGCCACCAGCAGAGAGAGACTAGGTTCACCCCTCCACTTT
>-|-|TRBJ1-2|TRBV20-1
CSAYTGGYTF
TGCAGTGCCTACACGGGGGGCTACACCTTC
>-|-|TRBJ2-4|TRBV4-2
CASSQDTSRLAKNIQYF
TGTGCCAGCAGCCAAGATACTTCCAGACTAGCCAAAAACATTCAGTACTTC
>TRBD1|-|TRBJ2-7|TRBV5-1
CASSPGQGYDEQYF
TGCGCCAGCAGCCCGGGACAGGGCTACGACGAGCAGTACTTC
>-|-|TRBJ1-1|TRBV15
CATSTFQGTEAFF
TGTGCCACCAGCACATTCCAGGGGACTGAAGCTTTCTTT
>-|once|TRBJ2-1|TRBV7-9
CASSLGRRAGFDDEQFF
TGTGCCAGCAGCTTAGGTCGGAGGGCAGGGTTTGACGATGAGCAGTTCTTC
>TRBD2|few|TRBJ2-5|TRBV7-8
CASSPRGGPETQYF
TGTGCCAGCAGCCCCCGGGGGGGCCCAGAGACCCAGTACTTC
>-|-|TRBJ2-3|TRBV18
CASSPPGSSDTQYF
TGTGCCAGCTCACCACCGGGGAGTAGTGATACGCAGTATTTT
>TRBD2|few|TRBJ2-1|TRBV4-2
CASSQDVAGGSYNEQFF
TGTGCCAGCAGCCAAGATGTGGCGGGAGGGTCTTACAATGAGCAGTTCTTC
>-|once|TRBJ2-3|TRBV4-1
CASSQDAGFMGTDTQYF
TGCGCCAGCAGCCAAGACGCGGGGTTCATGGGCACAGATACGCAGTATTTT
>TRBD2|-|TRBJ2-3|TRBV7-2
CASSLGRGGWDTQYF
TGTGCCAGCAGCTTAGGACGGGGGGGCTGGGATACGCAGTATTTT
>-|once|TRBJ1-5|TRBV6-2/TRBV6-3
CASNGGARSNQPQHF
TGTGCCAGCAACGGGGGGGCCCGGAGCAATCAGCCCCAGCATTTT
>-|few|TRBJ2-5|TRBV29-1
CSVSNSRGETQYF
TGCAGCGTTTCCAACAGTCGAGGAGAGACCCAGTACTTC
>-|-|TRBJ2-1|TRBV30
CAWRSGVAEQFF
TGTGCCTGGAGGTCCGGGGTCGCTGAGCAGTTCTTC
>-|-|TRBJ2-3|TRBV6-2/TRBV6-3
CASSSWADTQYF
TGTGCCAGCAGTTCATGGGCGGATACGCAGTATTTT
>-|-|TRBJ2-3|TRBV5-1
CASSFGPRVDTQYF
TGCGCCAGCAGTTTCGGACCGCGCGTGGATACGCAGTATTTT
>-|-|TRBJ1-6|TRBV6-5
CASTPDRYSPLHF
TGTGCCAGCACCCCGGACCGTTATTCACCCCTCCACTTT
>TRBD2|few|TRBJ2-7|TRBV4-1
CASSHPIRGGSSYEQYF
TGCGCCAGCAGCCACCCTATACGGGGGGGGAGCTCCTACGAGCAGTACTTC
>-|few|TRBJ2-5|TRBV11-2
CATRHWGIQETQYF
TGTGCCACCCGGCACTGGGGGATCCAAGAGACCCAGTACTTC
>-|-|TRBJ2-5|TRBV20-1
CSARGRVAQETQYF
TGCAGTGCTAGAGGCAGGGTGGCCCAAGAGACCCAGTACTTC